This T cell receptor (beta chain) was retrieved from a study of cytomegalovirus exposure and HLA in healthy donors (dated by TCRdb to the late 2010s). Broadly, across the study: An earlier analysis of several hundred of the donors reported under 300 Gb of sequence data and around 120 million unique TCR beta sequences obtained from some 200 million T cells. An early release covering some 640 HLA-typed donors comprised 250 to 350 gigabases of sequencing data and around 86 million unique TCR sequences. Of the roughly 410 genotyped donors, 80% to 90% were placed in the genetic ancestry cluster associated with self-reported Caucasian donors. The study aimed to test whether signatures of past pathogen exposure could be identified by cataloging public T cell receptors. The study profiled the T cell repertoires of 500 to 800 subjects by immunosequencing and related them to cytomegalovirus serostatus. Besides the first cohort of around 700 subjects, a separate validation cohort made up of some 110 different subjects was used. The study combined high-throughput TCR immunosequencing, statistical association of individual TCRs with disease status, and machine learning to predict cytomegalovirus infection status. In a later analysis, previously published TCR beta repertoires from roughly 710 donors were re-analyzed and high-resolution HLA genotyping was added so that TCR occurrence patterns could be studied. Rather than using new phenotypic data, the later analysis identified candidate immune exposures from TCR beta sequences and from how often those sequences occurred across donors. An earlier analysis of fewer than 700 of the donors applied high-throughput TCR beta sequencing to assess whether each TCR beta V gene segment acted as functional or pseudogenic. Alongside the repertoire data, information on donor age, sex, ethnicity and CMV serostatus was compiled. In a later genetic analysis, genome-wide SNP genotypes for about 65% of the roughly 700 donors were used, and that subset was treated as a discovery cohort. Every discovery cohort repertoire had been produced on one sequencing platform. HLA typing included class I and class II loci at four-digit resolution. Typing coverage differed by locus: A, B, C, DRB1 and DQB1 were typed in about 629-630 donors, DQA1 in 522, DPA1 in around 610, and DPB1 in 472. Five DR-DQ haplotypes were treated as single units for association and clustering because of strong linkage in the cohort. Among roughly 370 genotyped donors of the cohort, an average of about 240,000 unique TCR beta nucleotide sequences were sequenced per donor, around 18% of them non-productive.

The full study reports these points: A group of highly shared sequence variants was considered likely to be a technical artifact of the sequencing pipeline. Correlated functional status among segregating V segments might be attributable to linkage disequilibrium, but an unknown experimental factor could not be ruled out. Broadly in line with IMGT annotations, most TCR beta V segments showed up in productive rearrangements about 87% or about 30% of the time in an earlier analysis of approximately 640 of the donors. While some public TCRs were present in many individuals, most TCR sequences turned up only very rarely across donors. Because HLA typing was unavailable for some donors at each locus, only the typed subset was used in association tests. A later analysis found that TCR association rates varied across HLA loci, with DRB1 alleles showing the most associated TCRs and HLA-C alleles the fewest. Only TCR beta chains were sequenced in this cohort, and the absence of alpha or paired-chain data limited detectable features. Because counts were too low, roughly 18 rarely observed V segments, including chromosome 9 orphons, were left out of the earlier analysis of 500 to 750 of the donors. In a later analysis, several top co-occurrence clusters were reported to appear linked to parvovirus B19, influenza, CMV and Epstein-Barr virus. The classifier was reported to diagnose cytomegalovirus status with high specificity and sensitivity in both the original cohort and the validation cohort. Three of the identified cytomegalovirus-associated TCR beta chains were confirmed in vitro to be specific for cytomegalovirus antigens. Most CMV-associated TCR beta chains appeared to be HLA-restricted in a later analysis, and the HLA associations seemed to be driven largely by CMV exposure. Presence/absence analyses assumed roughly uniform sequencing depth across donors, an assumption that may not hold. It was suggested by the authors that the approach could potentially be generalized to other disease states and immunological phenotypes. A further reported finding was that TCR beta sequences accurately predicted the HLA-A and HLA-B alleles for most subjects in the first cohort. Immune exposure information for the cohort was limited to CMV serostatus. V-gene and J-gene trimming of TCR beta chains was associated with a missense DCLRE1C variant in a later genetic analysis, and the association was replicated in an independent cohort. Assigning TCR associations to individual alleles was difficult when HLA alleles, especially DR and DQ, strongly co-occurred. A later genetic analysis reported fewer N-insertions in productive TCRs among donors in an Asian-associated ancestry cluster than the roughly 670-donor mean. In a later analysis, HLA-associated TCR beta chains showed more clonal expansion and lower generation probabilities than non-associated chains that were equally common. Some IMGT-functional V segments, including TRBV6-2 and TRBV6-3, could not be told apart with the 87-base-pair reads, so those segments were excluded. In the study, some 160 TCR beta chains were listed as associated with cytomegalovirus. In a later analysis, some 17,000 TCR beta sequences were associated with specific HLA alleles at a false discovery rate of 0.05.

On this clone itself: Which antigen it targets is not known. Base qualities are not provided; no much larger clone lies one nucleotide away.

CDR1 and CDR2 are drawn from the germline V gene: MNHNS, SASEGT. V loses 3 bases of germline sequence and J loses 4 bases, and the interval between the two ends is 16 bases. The CDR3 numbers 16 residues from cysteine through phenylalanine. CDR3 DNA only is kept here, 48 bases in frame from base 1. Libraries were constructed by the immunoSEQ multiplex PCR assay. The multiplex PCR relied on a mix of 60 forward primers for TCR Vbeta segments and 13 reverse primers for TCR Jbeta segments. The CDR3 region of rearranged TCR beta genes was amplified from genomic DNA with a multiplex PCR assay. Amplified TCR beta libraries were sequenced as 87-base-pair reads on the Illumina HiSeq System. The source study handled its data this way. A later analysis counted some 80 million unique TCR beta chains across the 550 to 800 repertoires, and around 9.9 million of these chains were shared by at least two donors. Raw reads were error-corrected and collapsed into unique sequences with a nearest-neighbor algorithm that merged closely related sequences to remove PCR and sequencing errors. Alignment of CDR3 sequences to IMGT reference sequences was used to assign V, D and J gene segments. Each retained sequence needed at least a six-nucleotide match to both a V gene segment and a J gene segment. A rearrangement counted as productive if the CDR3 had no stop codons and remained in frame with V and J, and every other rearrangement counted as non-productive. CDR3 was defined by IMGT convention, running from the second conserved V-encoded cysteine to the conserved J-encoded phenylalanine. Sequences without an unambiguous match to a single V gene segment were excluded from the earlier analysis of a few hundred of the donors. An earlier analysis of about 600 of the donors called V segments functional above 56.7% productive rearrangements and segregating when the between-donor standard deviation exceeded 5%. A statistical classification framework was built to diagnose cytomegalovirus status from the catalog of TCR beta chain sequences. In a later analysis, V and J genes were assigned by comparing TCR nucleotide sequences against IMGT/GENE-DB human TR gene sequences. In a later analysis, CDR3 sequences and most-parsimonious VDJ recombination scenarios were assigned using the TCRdist pipeline. A later analysis defined each TCR beta chain by its CDR3 amino acid sequence plus V-gene family, and excluded reads lacking a unique V-gene family. In a later analysis, 500 to 650 highly shared, low-generation-probability nucleotide sequences were removed to address suspected cross-contamination and a sequencing artifact. A later analysis calculated a clonal expansion index for each public chain from normalized within-repertoire ranks of inferred template counts. In a later analysis, generation probabilities were computed using a VDJ recombination model fitted to out-of-frame rearrangements, and the results were checked against IGoR. A later analysis scored TCR-TCR, TCR-HLA and TCR-CMV co-occurrence with hypergeometric tests, applying a repertoire-size bias correction to TCR pairs. To estimate false discovery rates, a later analysis permuted the HLA or CMV assignments 20 times. In a later analysis, co-occurring TCRs were grouped using DBSCAN, with TCRdist sequence similarity added in when clustering inside HLA-allele-positive subsets. Repertoires with fewer than 30,000 or more than 120,000 public chains were left out of co-occurrence clustering, as were about 5 repertoires with anomalous nucleotide sharing. Held by TCRdb, this immuneACCESS table contains in-frame sequences only and omits some clones. Under half of the omission traces to an unresolved V gene where checked; the cause of the rest is unknown. The V and J calls and clone size were taken over from that table, and D and trimming were inferred from the DNA. The sample profile shows 99,000 or so clones; more than 9.5% of them were found once. The ten top clones hold roughly 15% of the sample.

The cohort was made up of several hundred healthy bone marrow donors. At the time of sampling, all cohort members were nominally healthy, though unrecorded immune exposures were likely present. The donor tested CMV seropositive, placing the donor among the 289 seropositive members of the cohort. A peripheral blood sample was provided by each donor, and peripheral blood mononuclear cells were used for TCR beta sequencing. Genomic DNA extraction from the blood cell samples was performed with the Qiagen DNeasy Blood Extraction Kit. The rearranged chain carries TRBV6-1 and TRBJ2-1; a tentative D match to TRBD2 spans 5 bases. This clonotype originated in a man aged 35-49 years in good health and CMV-seropositive. The specimen was PBMCs. The DNA sequence is given as TGTGCCAGCAGTGACCAACTAGGAGGAGAGTACAATGAGCAGTTCTTC. Its protein reads: CASSDQLGGEYNEQFF.